The 14 T cell receptor beta chains below all came from one sample that was sequenced in a study of blood T cell repertoires in COVID-19 (dated by TCRdb to about 2020). The library was built by means of the immunoSEQ multiplex PCR assay. TCRdb retrieved this table from immuneACCESS and kept in-frame rearrangements only. Not all clones are present; in checked studies, unresolved V genes account for under half, and no reason is known for the remainder. This sample is represented by about 86,000 clones; almost 85% of them were singletons. Approximately 1.3% of the sample is taken by the ten largest. The sequenced material came from peripheral blood. Receptors were obtained from a woman of 80 years or more with acute or convalescent COVID-19.

The J gene is TRBJ2-7, the V gene TRBV7-9; D may be TRBD2 (5 bases). Trimming left V 5 bases short and J 2 bases short, with 13 bases between. CDR3 size: 14 residues. CDR1 is SEHNR, CDR2 FQNEAQ, per germline (reference sequence). CDR3 protein: CASSPSGSPYEQYF. DNA for the CDR3: TGTGCCAGCAGCCCCTCGGGGAGTCCCTACGAGCAGTACTTC.

The chain recombines TRBV28 with TRBJ2-5; maybe TRBD2 (5 bases). V lost 5 bases and J lost 5, with 24 bases in between. Germline V lookup: CDR1 MDHEN, CDR2 SYDVKM. The CDR3 totals 17 residues. CDR3 region: CASSGYGSQSAGETQYF. The DNA of the CDR3 is TGTGCCAGCAGTGGGTATGGGAGTCAGTCGGCTGGGGAGACCCAGTACTTC. The entire variable domain, with the rest obtained from reference TRBV28 and TRBJ2-5, is as follows: DVKVTQSSRYLVKRTGEKVFLECVQDMDHENMFWYRQDPGLGLRLIYFSYDVKMKEKGDIPEGYSVSREKKERFSLILESASTNQTSMYLCASSGYGSQSAGETQYFGPGTRLLVL.

The V and J genes are TRBV6-5 and TRBJ1-1; D perhaps matches TRBD1 (6 bases). The CDR3 totals 15 residues. Per the germline V gene, CDR1 is MNHEY and CDR2 is SVGAGI. V dropped 6 bases and J dropped 3 bases, with 17 bases sitting between them. The CDR3: CASSRAPDRYTEAFF. DNA of the CDR3: TGTGCCAGCAGCCGAGCCCCTGACAGGTACACTGAAGCTTTCTTT.

The chain combines TRBV7-2 with TRBJ1-3, with TRBD1 identical over 8 bases. This CDR3 comprises 15 residues. With 5 bases clipped from V and 0 bases from J, the junction kept 3 bases outside the gene matches. CDR1 is SGHTA and CDR2 is FQGNSA in the germline V gene. In DNA form, the CDR3 reads TGTGCCAGCAGCGAGGACAGGGTCTCTGGAAACACCATATATTTT. It codes for CASSEDRVSGNTIYF.

The chain links TRBV6-5 to TRBJ2-7, with TRBD2 matching 10 bases. The CDR3 sequence is 14 residues long. V was pared by 6 bases and J by 8 bases, with 10 bases of the junction left unmatched. CDR1 and CDR2 (germline): MNHEY, SVGAGI. CDR3 bases: TGTGCCAGCAGCCTAACCTCGGGACTAGCGAAGCAGTACTTC. Amino acid sequence: CASSLTSGLAKQYF.

The genes are TRBV18 and TRBJ2-5, with TRBD1 matching over 11 bases. J gave up 5 bases and V 3 bases, and 5 bases lay outside the gene matches. CDR3 length: 15 amino acids. In germline, CDR1 is KGHSH, CDR2 LQKENI. CDR3 in DNA: TGTGCCAGCTCACCGGTCGGACAGGGGGCTGAGACCCAGTACTTC. It translates to CASSPVGQGAETQYF.

This clone has more than one count but fewer than ten. The chain has TRBV19 and TRBJ2-5; tentatively, D is TRBD1 (7 bases). V lost 5 bases to trimming and J lost 3 bases, with 22 bases between them. Germline values: CDR1 LNHDA, CDR2 SQIVND (reference sequence). This CDR3 comprises 17 residues. CDR3 protein: CASSGYRGTEGKETQYF. The DNA for the CDR3 is TGTGCCAGTAGTGGATATCGCGGGACAGAGGGAAAAGAGACCCAGTACTTC.

The V gene is TRBV29-1, the J gene TRBJ1-2; 9 bases are shared with TRBD1. The CDR3 sequence is 13 residues long. The J segment lost 8 bases and the V segment lost 6 bases, leaving 10 bases of the junction unmatched. Germline CDR1 and CDR2: SQVTM and ANQGSEA. CDR3 sequence: CSVVPGTGLGYTF. The CDR3 DNA is TGCAGCGTGGTCCCTGGGACAGGGTTGGGCTACACCTTC.

The J gene is TRBJ2-3, the V gene TRBV4-2; 13 bases are shared with TRBD2. The CDR3 loop spans 19 amino acids. The germline gives CDR1 LGHNA, CDR2 YNFKEQ. V lost 4 bases to trimming and J lost 1 base; unmatched junction nucleotides: 11. Here the CDR3 reads CASSRLLAGGPLGTDTQYF. The CDR3 coding sequence is TGTGCCAGCAGCCGACTACTAGCGGGAGGGCCCCTGGGCACAGATACGCAGTATTTT.

The V call is TRBV19, the J call TRBJ2-5, with a possible D match to TRBD2 (6 bases). Germline CDR1 reads LNHDA; CDR2 reads SQIVND (reference sequence). This CDR3 is 13 amino acids long. V dropped 5 bases and J dropped 4 bases, with 11 bases sitting between them. In nucleotides, the CDR3 is TGTGCCAGTAGTGAGGGAGCGGGAGAGACCCAGTACTTC. Translated, it gives CASSEGAGETQYF. The full variable domain, rest sourced from reference TRBV19 and TRBJ2-5, is DGGITQSPKYLFRKEGQNVTLSCEQNLNHDAMYWYRQDPGQGLRLIYYSQIVNDFQKGDIAEGYSVSREKKESFPLTVTSAQKNPTAFYLCASSEGAGETQYFGPGTRLLVL.

This chain joins TRBV6-5 and TRBJ2-3, with 7 nucleotides matching TRBD1. V lost 6 bases, J lost 6 bases, and 9 bases stayed unmatched. CDR1 MNHEY and CDR2 SVGAGI come from the germline V gene. This CDR3 has 14 residues. CDR3 amino acids: CASSTPGRGDTQYF. The CDR3 nucleotides read TGTGCCAGCAGCACCCCCGGCAGGGGGGATACGCAGTATTTT.

This chain uses TRBV6-1 with TRBJ2-3, with a weak D call TRBD2 (7 bases). The CDR3 covers 15 residues. Trimming removed 3 bases at V and 2 bases at J, with 12 bases between. Per the germline V gene, CDR1 is MNHNS and CDR2 is SASEGT. The CDR3: CASSDPGGPTDTQYF. CDR3 DNA: TGTGCCAGCAGTGACCCGGGGGGCCCCACAGATACGCAGTATTTT.

The J gene is TRBJ1-2, the V gene TRBV5-1, with 8 bases lining up with TRBD1. The CDR3 runs to 13 residues. Germline-derived CDR1 and CDR2 are SGHRS and YFSETQ. The V and J ends lost 4 bases and 6 bases, in that order; junction bases with no gene match: 5. The DNA for the CDR3 is TGCGCCAGCAGCGAGGGACAGGCCAATGGCTACACCTTC. Its protein is CASSEGQANGYTF.

This clone was detected ten times or more. V is TRBV19 and J is TRBJ2-2; D remains ambiguous. CDR1 is LNHDA and CDR2 is SQIVND in the germline V gene (reference sequence). The CDR3 covers 16 residues. V was shortened by 5 bases and J by 4 bases, with 17 bases between the two germline ends. The CDR3 is CASSGRGTGGTGELFF. In DNA, the CDR3 is TGTGCCAGTAGTGGCAGAGGTACGGGTGGCACCGGGGAGCTGTTTTTT.